Below are 28 T cell receptor beta chains sequenced from a single sample in a study of control samples from healthy donors and cancer patients. Libraries were prepared by immunoSEQ multiplex PCR; TCRdb keeps only in-frame clonotypes and omits some of them. The sample holds 95,000 to 150,000 clones, roughly 87% seen once. The sample was blood. The receptors were gathered from a man in his forties in good health.

Only a few counts were recorded for this clone. The V call is TRBV4-3, the J call TRBJ1-2; no clear D gene. In germline, CDR1 is LGHNA, CDR2 YSLEER. This CDR3 has 13 amino acids. V was shortened by 0 bases and J by 4 bases, with 6 bases between the two germline ends. CDR3 sequence: CASSQDISYGYTF. In DNA form, the CDR3 reads TGCGCCAGCAGCCAAGATATCAGCTATGGCTACACCTTC.

The rearrangement links TRBV4-3 to TRBJ2-7; TRBD2 agrees at 7 bases. This CDR3 contains 14 residues. The trim removed 0 bases at V and 6 bases at J, leaving 5 bases unmatched. Germline CDR1 reads LGHNA; CDR2 reads YSLEER. The CDR3 sequence: CASSQDLGRGEQYF. The CDR3 region has the DNA TGCGCCAGCAGCCAAGATCTTGGGAGGGGCGAGCAGTACTTC.

The J gene is TRBJ1-5, the V gene TRBV15; D is possibly TRBD1 (6 bases). Germline loops: CDR1 LNHNV, CDR2 YYDKDF (reference sequence). The CDR3 covers 18 residues. V was clipped by 0 bases and J by 9 bases, with 24 bases between them. CDR3 coding DNA: TGTGCCACCAGCAGAGAATTCTCGGCCGGGGGGCGGAAGGGGCCCCAGCATTTT. It specifies CATSREFSAGGRKGPQHF.

The V and J genes are TRBV14 and TRBJ1-1, with 9 bases fitting TRBD1. The CDR3 extends over 17 amino acids. Germline assignment: CDR1 SGHDN and CDR2 FVKESK. V lost 4 bases to trimming and J lost 3 bases; unmatched junction nucleotides: 12. As DNA, the CDR3 is TGTGCCAGCAGCCTCAGACCGGGACAGGGAGGACACACTGAAGCTTTCTTT. It encodes CASSLRPGQGGHTEAFF.

The J gene is TRBJ1-1, the V gene TRBV24-1; D is undetermined. This CDR3 comprises 13 residues. V dropped 10 bases and J dropped 0 bases, with 11 bases sitting between them. Germline V gene lookup returns CDR1 KGHDR and CDR2 SFDVKD. The CDR3 nucleotides read TGTGCCACACGGGGAAAGGTGAACACTGAAGCTTTCTTT. It is translated as CATRGKVNTEAFF.

This chain connects TRBV6-2 or TRBV6-3 to TRBJ2-5, with TRBD1 matching 8 bases. V was clipped by 2 bases and J by 5 bases; unmatched bases: 13. The CDR3 runs 17 residues. From germline, CDR1 is MNHEY and CDR2 SVGEGT. The CDR3 is CASSYLRGQGARETQYF. The CDR3 nucleotides are TGTGCCAGCAGTTACCTACGGGGCCAGGGGGCGAGGGAGACCCAGTACTTC.

This clone was seen only a few times. The rearrangement links TRBV7-9 to TRBJ1-5, with a weak D call TRBD1 (5 bases). V was trimmed by 1 base and J by 3 bases, leaving 7 bases between them. The germline V gene encodes CDR1 SEHNR and CDR2 FQNEAQ (reference sequence). This CDR3 comprises 14 residues. The CDR3 DNA follows: TGTGCCAGCAGCTTAGGGGGGATCAATCAGCCCCAGCATTTT. Its protein is CASSLGGINQPQHF.

The chain combines TRBV24-1 with TRBJ1-4; no reliable D call. The CDR3 is 16 amino acids. Germline assignment: CDR1 KGHDR and CDR2 SFDVKD. Trimming shortened V by 2 bases and J by 1 base, and 10 bases separated the two germline ends. The CDR3 region is CATSDWGSGTNEKLFF. For the CDR3, the DNA is TGTGCCACCAGTGATTGGGGATCGGGAACTAATGAAAAACTGTTTTTT.

This clone was counted once. The CDR3 reads CASSLSGGNQPQHF. CDR3 DNA sequence: TGTGCCAGCAGCCTCTCGGGGGGCAATCAGCCCCAGCATTTT. The V call is TRBV6-2 or TRBV6-3, the J call TRBJ1-5; D is possibly TRBD1 (5 bases). Germline lookup yields CDR1 MNHEY and CDR2 SVGEGT. The CDR3 contains 14 residues. The V and J ends lost 6 bases and 2 bases respectively, with 11 bases between them.

The genes are TRBV2 and TRBJ1-2; D is unclear. Germline CDR1 SNHLY, CDR2 FYNNEI. The V gene lost 4 bases and the J gene lost 2 bases, with 14 bases spanning the gap. CDR3 length equals 15 residues. The CDR3 reads CASSGSEGWNYGYTF. In DNA, the CDR3 is TGTGCCAGCAGTGGGTCGGAGGGATGGAACTATGGCTACACCTTC.

This clone was seen once. The J gene is TRBJ2-5, the V gene TRBV7-9; 8 nucleotides match TRBD2. Germline-derived CDR1 and CDR2 are SEHNR and FQNEAQ (reference sequence). V shed 3 bases and J 5 bases; nucleotides not matched to a gene: 8. The CDR3 runs to 15 residues. CDR3 residues: CASSFSGGPEETQYF. The CDR3 coding sequence is TGTGCCAGCAGCTTTTCGGGGGGGCCTGAGGAGACCCAGTACTTC. Looking up the rest from reference TRBV7-9 and TRBJ2-5 gives the full variable domain: DTGVSQNPRHKITKRGQNVTFRCDPISEHNRLYWYRQTLGQGPEFLTYFQNEAQLEKSRLLSDRFSAERPKGSFSTLEIQRTEQGDSAMYLCASSFSGGPEETQYFGPGTRLLVL.

This sequence joins TRBV10-3 and TRBJ2-7; D is perhaps TRBD2 (6 bases). Germline V lookup: CDR1 ENHRY, CDR2 SYGVKD. Trimming pared 3 bases from V and 2 bases from J, leaving 11 bases between. This CDR3 has 14 amino acids. CDR3 sequence reads: CAISESRGTYEQYF. CDR3 nucleotides: TGTGCCATCAGTGAATCGCGGGGAACCTACGAGCAGTACTTC.

The chain couples TRBV7-9 to TRBJ2-1; 8 nucleotides align to TRBD2. Unmatched junction bases numbered 14, after V lost 4 bases and J lost 12 bases. This CDR3 is built from 15 residues. Per germline, CDR1 SEHNR and CDR2 FQNEAQ (reference sequence). The CDR3 DNA reads as TGTGCCAGCAGCTCCCCGGGAGGGCGGGGGGCCCTGCAGTTCTTC. Residues: CASSSPGGRGALQFF.

The gene calls are TRBV29-1 and TRBJ2-7; weak D call: TRBD1 (6 bases). Germline values: CDR1 SQVTM, CDR2 ANQGSEA. V gave up 3 bases and J gave up 6 bases, with 6 bases separating them. There are 10 residues in the CDR3. DNA for the CDR3: TGCAGCGTTGACAGGGGCGAGCAGTACTTC. Translated, it gives CSVDRGEQYF.

This clone was observed a single time. V and J are TRBV12-3 or TRBV12-4 and TRBJ2-3; D remains ambiguous. V was cut by 6 bases and J by 5 bases, with 12 bases left in between. This CDR3 comprises 13 residues. For the CDR3, the DNA is TGTGCCAGCAGAATCATGGGTGGAGATACGCAGTATTTT. Translating it yields CASRIMGGDTQYF.

This clone showed up just a few times. The chain has TRBV25-1 and TRBJ1-3; the D is unclear. This CDR3 is 15 amino acids long. Between the trimmed V and J ends, which lost 6 bases and 4 bases, there was a span of 16 bases. In germline, CDR1 is MGHDK, CDR2 SYGVNS. This CDR3 reads CASSQDRVPGNTIYF. For the CDR3, the DNA is TGTGCCAGCAGCCAAGATAGGGTACCCGGAAACACCATATATTTT.

This chain uses TRBV10-3 with TRBJ2-7; a weak D match, TRBD1 (6 bases). This CDR3 is built from 13 residues. The V gene lost 9 bases and the J gene lost 2 bases, with 14 bases spanning the gap. Germline CDR1 ENHRY, CDR2 SYGVKD. The CDR3 nucleotides read TGTGCCATAACCGGGACATTCCCCTACGAGCAGTACTTC. Protein sequence: CAITGTFPYEQYF.

V usage is TRBV5-1 and J usage is TRBJ2-4, with D unresolved. CDR1 and CDR2 from the germline V gene are SGHRS and YFSETQ. The ends were cut back, 0 bases at V and 1 base at J, with 14 bases in the middle. This CDR3 comprises 17 residues. The CDR3, as DNA: TGCGCCAGCAGCTTGGTTACGTCCAGTATGGCCAAAAACATTCAGTACTTC. Amino acid sequence: CASSLVTSSMAKNIQYF.

The sample holds one count of this clone. This chain joins TRBV29-1 and TRBJ2-7; D possibly corresponds to TRBD2 (7 bases). CDR3 size: 16 residues. The germline V gene encodes CDR1 SQVTM and CDR2 ANQGSEA. V lost 4 bases to trimming and J lost 3 bases, with 22 bases between them. Written as DNA, the CDR3 is TGCAGCGTTGTCATCGGAGGGGGGGCAGTTATCTACGAGCAGTACTTC. Translation gives CSVVIGGGAVIYEQYF.

This chain connects TRBV24-1 to TRBJ2-3, with D unclear. Deletions cut 0 bases from V and 7 bases from J, with 16 bases between. Germline CDR1 KGHDR, CDR2 SFDVKD. The CDR3 runs to 16 residues. The CDR3 nucleotides read TGTGCCACCAGTGATTTGCAGACGGTCCGATTTTATACGCAGTATTTT. It specifies CATSDLQTVRFYTQYF.

The chain joins TRBV24-1 to TRBJ1-5; D ambiguous. The CDR3 runs to 12 residues. Germline values: CDR1 KGHDR, CDR2 SFDVKD. Trimming left V 7 bases short and J 9 bases short, with 12 bases between. The CDR3 reads CATRAGRGPQHF. CDR3 nucleotide sequence: TGTGCCACCAGGGCAGGAAGAGGGCCCCAGCATTTT.

The rearrangement links TRBV14 to TRBJ2-5; 8 nucleotides line up with TRBD1. Trimming cost V 2 bases and J 2 bases; bases outside gene matches: 1. CDR1 and CDR2 (germline): SGHDN, FVKESK. CDR3 length: 14 amino acids. CDR3 residues: CASSQNRGQETQYF. In DNA, the CDR3 is TGTGCCAGCAGCCAAAACAGGGGGCAAGAGACCCAGTACTTC.

This clone showed up many times. This chain links TRBV10-1 with TRBJ2-7; 9 positions match TRBD2. Germline CDR1 reads WNHNN; CDR2 reads SYGVQD (reference sequence). The V and J ends lost 0 bases and 0 bases, in that order; junction bases with no gene match: 12. This CDR3 has 19 residues. In DNA form, the CDR3 reads TGCGCCAGCAGTGAGTCCCGGACTAGCGCCTATGGACTCTCCTACGAGCAGTACTTC. This codes for CASSESRTSAYGLSYEQYF.

The chain is built from TRBV9 and TRBJ1-3, with D maybe TRBD1 (6 bases). This CDR3 is 18 amino acids long. Trimming removed 0 bases at V and 4 bases at J, with 20 bases between. CDR1 is SGDLS, CDR2 YYNGEE, per germline. The CDR3 here is CASSVEGHWGGQGNTIYF. The CDR3 DNA follows: TGTGCCAGCAGCGTAGAGGGTCATTGGGGGGGCCAGGGAAACACCATATATTTT.

Many counts were recorded for this clone. V usage is TRBV15 and J usage is TRBJ1-5, with D possibly matching TRBD1 (6 bases). V was trimmed by 0 bases and J by 0 bases, leaving 12 bases between them. The V gene's germline CDR1 is LNHNV and CDR2 YYDKDF (reference sequence). This CDR3 has 17 residues. This CDR3 reads CATSRERAGDSNQPQHF. CDR3 coding DNA: TGTGCCACCAGCAGAGAACGAGCAGGGGATAGCAATCAGCCCCAGCATTTT. The whole variable domain, remainder taken from reference TRBV15 and TRBJ1-5, is DAMVIQNPRYQVTQFGKPVTLSCSQTLNHNVMYWYQQKSSQAPKLLFHYYDKDFNNEADTPDNFQSRRPNTSFCFLDIRSPGLGDTAMYLCATSRERAGDSNQPQHFGDGTRLSIL.

This clone was recorded many times. The rearrangement links TRBV27 to TRBJ2-2, with 11 nucleotides matching TRBD1. V shed 8 bases and J 4 bases; nucleotides not matched to a gene: 3. There are 14 residues in the CDR3. Germline lookup yields CDR1 MNHEY and CDR2 SMNVEV (reference sequence). CDR3 bases: TGTGCCAGCTGGGACAGGGGGTTCACCGGGGAGCTGTTTTTT. It yields the protein CASWDRGFTGELFF.

The rearrangement joins TRBV6-5 to TRBJ1-1; D not certain. The CDR3 loop spans 12 amino acids. V lost 7 bases and J lost 6, with 12 bases in between. CDR1 and CDR2 from the germline V gene are MNHEY and SVGAGI. CDR3 bases: TGTGCCAGCAACCCCCCGGGCCCTGAAGCTTTCTTT. Amino acid sequence: CASNPPGPEAFF.

There are a few counts of this clone. This rearrangement joins TRBV18 to TRBJ1-1; D might be TRBD1 (5 bases). Looked up from germline, CDR1 is KGHSH and CDR2 is LQKENI. Trimming took off 4 bases at V and 5 bases at J, with 17 bases between the two ends. The CDR3 sequence is 15 residues long. CDR3 nucleotide sequence: TGTGCCAGCTCACGGATCGAGGGGTTGGGAACTGAAGCTTTCTTT. This encodes CASSRIEGLGTEAFF.